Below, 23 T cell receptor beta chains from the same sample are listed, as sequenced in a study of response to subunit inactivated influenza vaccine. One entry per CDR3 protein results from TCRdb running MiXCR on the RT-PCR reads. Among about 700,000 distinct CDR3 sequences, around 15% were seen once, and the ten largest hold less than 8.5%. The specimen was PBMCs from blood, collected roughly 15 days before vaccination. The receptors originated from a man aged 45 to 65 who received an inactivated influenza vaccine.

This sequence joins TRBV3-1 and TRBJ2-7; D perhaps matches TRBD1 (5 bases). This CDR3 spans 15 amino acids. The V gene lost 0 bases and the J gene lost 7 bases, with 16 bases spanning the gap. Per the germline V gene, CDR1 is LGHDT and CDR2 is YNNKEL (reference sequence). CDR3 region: CASSQESIRGGEQYF. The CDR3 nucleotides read TGTGCCAGCAGCCAAGAATCTATTAGGGGTGGGGAGCAGTACTTC.

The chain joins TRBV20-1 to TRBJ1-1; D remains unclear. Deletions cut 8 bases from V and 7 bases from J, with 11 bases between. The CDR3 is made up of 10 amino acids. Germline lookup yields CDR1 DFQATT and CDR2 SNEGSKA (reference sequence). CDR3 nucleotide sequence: TGCAGTCTAAATGGAAATGAAGCTTTCTTT. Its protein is CSLNGNEAFF.

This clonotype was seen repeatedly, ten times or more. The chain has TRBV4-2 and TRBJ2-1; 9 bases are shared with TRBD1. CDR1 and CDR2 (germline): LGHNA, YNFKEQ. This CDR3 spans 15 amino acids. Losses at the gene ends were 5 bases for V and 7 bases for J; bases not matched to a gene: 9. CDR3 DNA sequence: TGTGCCAGCAGCAAGGCCTGGACAGGGGTGAATGAGCAGTTCTTC. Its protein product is CASSKAWTGVNEQFF.

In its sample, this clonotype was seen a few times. The DNA of the CDR3 is TGTGCCAGCAGTATAGGTGGGCCGCTGGGCGAAGCTTTCTTT. Encoded protein: CASSIGGPLGEAFF. V gene TRBV27 combines with J gene TRBJ1-1; D unresolved. CDR3 length: 14 residues. V lost 5 bases and J 8 bases, leaving 18 bases between the germline ends. CDR1 is MNHEY and CDR2 is SMNVEV in the germline V gene (reference sequence).

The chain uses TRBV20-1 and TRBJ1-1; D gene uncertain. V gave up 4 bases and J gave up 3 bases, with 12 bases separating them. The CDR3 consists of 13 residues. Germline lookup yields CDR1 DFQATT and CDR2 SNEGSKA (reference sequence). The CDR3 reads CSATVGYDTEAFF. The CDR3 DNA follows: TGCAGTGCTACTGTAGGATACGACACTGAAGCTTTCTTT.

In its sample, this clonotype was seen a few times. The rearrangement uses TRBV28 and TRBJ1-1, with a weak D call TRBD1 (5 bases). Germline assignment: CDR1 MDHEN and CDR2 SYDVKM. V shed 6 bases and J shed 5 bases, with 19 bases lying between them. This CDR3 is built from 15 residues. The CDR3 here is CASRPRRRRVTEAFF. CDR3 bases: TGTGCCAGCAGGCCAAGGAGGCGCAGGGTTACTGAAGCTTTCTTT.

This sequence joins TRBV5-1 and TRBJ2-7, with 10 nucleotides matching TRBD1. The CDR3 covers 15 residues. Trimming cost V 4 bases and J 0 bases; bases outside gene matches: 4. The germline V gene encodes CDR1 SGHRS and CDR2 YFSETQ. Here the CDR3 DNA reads TGCGCCAGCAGCAAAGGACAGGGGGGCTCCTACGAGCAGTACTTC. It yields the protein CASSKGQGGSYEQYF.

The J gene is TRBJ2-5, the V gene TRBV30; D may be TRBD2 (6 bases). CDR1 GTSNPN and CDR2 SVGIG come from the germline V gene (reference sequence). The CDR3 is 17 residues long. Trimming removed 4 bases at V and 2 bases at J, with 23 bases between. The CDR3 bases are TGTGCCTGGACCACCCCCCCGAAACGGGGGATACAAGAGACCCAGTACTTC. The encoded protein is CAWTTPPKRGIQETQYF.

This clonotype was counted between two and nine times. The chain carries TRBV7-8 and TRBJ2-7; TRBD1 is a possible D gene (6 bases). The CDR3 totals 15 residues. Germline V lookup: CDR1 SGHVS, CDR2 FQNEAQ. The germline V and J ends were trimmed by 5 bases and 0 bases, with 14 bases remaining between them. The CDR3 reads CASSQIQGSSYEQYF. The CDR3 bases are TGTGCCAGCAGCCAAATTCAGGGGAGCTCCTACGAGCAGTACTTC.

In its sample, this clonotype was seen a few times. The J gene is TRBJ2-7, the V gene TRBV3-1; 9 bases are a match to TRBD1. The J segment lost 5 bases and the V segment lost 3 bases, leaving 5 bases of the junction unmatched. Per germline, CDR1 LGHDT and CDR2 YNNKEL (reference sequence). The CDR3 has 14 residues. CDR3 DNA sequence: TGTGCCAGCAGCCACTGGGACAGGGACAACGAGCAGTACTTC. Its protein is CASSHWDRDNEQYF.

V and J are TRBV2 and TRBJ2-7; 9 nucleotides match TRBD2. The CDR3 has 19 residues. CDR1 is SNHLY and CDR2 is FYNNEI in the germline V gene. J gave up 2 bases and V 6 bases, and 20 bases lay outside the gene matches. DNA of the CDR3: TGTGCCAGCAGGGGGAAAGGAGCGGGAGGATCTGTGAACACCTACGAGCAGTACTTC. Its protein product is CASRGKGAGGSVNTYEQYF.

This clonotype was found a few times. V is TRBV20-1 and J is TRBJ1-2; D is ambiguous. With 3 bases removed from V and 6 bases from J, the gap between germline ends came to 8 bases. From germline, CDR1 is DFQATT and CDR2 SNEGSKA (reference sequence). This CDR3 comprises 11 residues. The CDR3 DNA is TGCAGTGCTAGTGGCGGGGATGGCTACACCTTC. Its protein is CSASGGDGYTF.

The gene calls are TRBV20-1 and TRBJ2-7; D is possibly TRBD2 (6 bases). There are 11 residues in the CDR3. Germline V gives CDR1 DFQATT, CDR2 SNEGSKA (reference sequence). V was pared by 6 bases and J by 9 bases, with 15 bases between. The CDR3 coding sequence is TGCAGTGCATATCGGGAGCGGCGGCAGTACTTC. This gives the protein CSAYRERRQYF.

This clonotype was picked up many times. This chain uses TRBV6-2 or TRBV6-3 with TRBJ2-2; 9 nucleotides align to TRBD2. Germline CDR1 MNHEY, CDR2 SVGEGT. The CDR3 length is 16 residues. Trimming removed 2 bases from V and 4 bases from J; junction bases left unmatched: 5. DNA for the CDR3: TGTGCCAGCAGTTACCTTAGCGGGAGCCCCACCGGGGAGCTGTTTTTT. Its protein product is CASSYLSGSPTGELFF.

The CDR3 protein is CASSLMDTQYF. The CDR3 nucleotides read TGTGCCAGCAGCTTAATGGATACGCAGTATTTT. This rearrangement joins TRBV7-8 to TRBJ2-3, with D unclear. Germline CDR1 SGHVS, CDR2 FQNEAQ. The CDR3 length is 11 residues. Trimming took off 2 bases at V and 6 bases at J, with 3 bases between the two ends.

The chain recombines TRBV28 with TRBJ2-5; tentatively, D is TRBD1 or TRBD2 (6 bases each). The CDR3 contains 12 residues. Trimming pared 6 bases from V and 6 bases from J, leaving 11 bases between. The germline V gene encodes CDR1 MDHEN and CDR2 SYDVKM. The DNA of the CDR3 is TGTGCCAGCAGCCAGGGGAGGAAGACCCAGTACTTC. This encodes CASSQGRKTQYF. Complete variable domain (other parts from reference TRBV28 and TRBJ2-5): DVKVTQSSRYLVKRTGEKVFLECVQDMDHENMFWYRQDPGLGLRLIYFSYDVKMKEKGDIPEGYSVSREKKERFSLILESASTNQTSMYLCASSQGRKTQYFGPGTRLLVL.

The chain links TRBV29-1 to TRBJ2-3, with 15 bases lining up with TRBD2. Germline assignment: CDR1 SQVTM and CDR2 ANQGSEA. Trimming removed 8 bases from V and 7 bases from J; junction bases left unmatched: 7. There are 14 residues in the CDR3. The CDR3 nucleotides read TGCAGCACCGGGACTAGCGGGGGGTCAAATACGCAGTATTTT. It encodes CSTGTSGGSNTQYF.

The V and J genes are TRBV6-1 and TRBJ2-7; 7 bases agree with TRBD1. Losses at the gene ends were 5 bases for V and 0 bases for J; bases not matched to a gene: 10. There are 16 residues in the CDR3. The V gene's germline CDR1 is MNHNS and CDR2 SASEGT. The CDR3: CASSPYRTGSSYEQYF. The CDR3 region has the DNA TGTGCCAGCAGTCCTTACCGGACAGGTAGCTCCTACGAGCAGTACTTC.

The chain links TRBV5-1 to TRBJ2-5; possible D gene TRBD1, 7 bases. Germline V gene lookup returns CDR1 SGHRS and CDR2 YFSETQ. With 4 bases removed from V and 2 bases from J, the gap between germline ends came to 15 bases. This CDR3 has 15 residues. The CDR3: CASSGGTAEQETQYF. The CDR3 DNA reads TGCGCCAGCAGCGGAGGGACAGCAGAACAAGAGACCCAGTACTTC. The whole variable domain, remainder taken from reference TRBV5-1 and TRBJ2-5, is KAGVTQTPRYLIKTRGQQVTLSCSPISGHRSVSWYQQTPGQGLQFLFEYFSETQRNKGNFPGRFSGRQFSNSRSEMNVSTLELGDSALYLCASSGGTAEQETQYFGPGTRLLVL.

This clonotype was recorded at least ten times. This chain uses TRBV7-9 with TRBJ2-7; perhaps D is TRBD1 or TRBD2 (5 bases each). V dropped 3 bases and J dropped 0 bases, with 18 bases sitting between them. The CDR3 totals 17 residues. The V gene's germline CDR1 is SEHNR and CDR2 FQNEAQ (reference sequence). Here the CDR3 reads CASSFRENRPSSYEQYF. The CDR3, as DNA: TGTGCCAGCAGCTTTAGGGAGAACAGGCCGAGCTCCTACGAGCAGTACTTC.

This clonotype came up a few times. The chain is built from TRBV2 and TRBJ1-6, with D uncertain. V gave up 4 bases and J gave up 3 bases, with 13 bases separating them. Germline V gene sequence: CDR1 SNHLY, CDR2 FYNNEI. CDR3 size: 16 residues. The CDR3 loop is CASSGTGVFYNSPLHF. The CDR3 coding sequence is TGTGCCAGCAGTGGAACGGGAGTATTCTATAATTCACCCCTCCACTTT.

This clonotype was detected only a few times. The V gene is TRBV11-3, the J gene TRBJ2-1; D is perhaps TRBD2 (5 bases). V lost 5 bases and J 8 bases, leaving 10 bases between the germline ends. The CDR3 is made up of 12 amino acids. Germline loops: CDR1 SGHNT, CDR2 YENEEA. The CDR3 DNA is TGTGCCAGCAGCCCAAACGGGGATGAGCAGTTCTTC. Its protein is CASSPNGDEQFF. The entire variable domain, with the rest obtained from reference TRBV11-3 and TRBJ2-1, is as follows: EAGVVQSPRYKIIEKKQPVAFWCNPISGHNTLYWYLQNLGQGPELLIRYENEEAVDDSQLPKDRFSAERLKGVDSTLKIQPAELGDSAVYLCASSPNGDEQFFGPGTRLTVL.

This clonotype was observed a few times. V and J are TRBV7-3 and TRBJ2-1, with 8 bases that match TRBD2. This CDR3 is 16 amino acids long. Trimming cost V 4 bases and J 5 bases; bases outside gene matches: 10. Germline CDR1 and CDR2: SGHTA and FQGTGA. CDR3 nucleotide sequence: TGTGCCAGCAGCTCATCACCGGGACTAGGAAACAATGAGCAGTTCTTC. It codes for CASSSSPGLGNNEQFF.